The 14 T cell receptor beta chains given below trace back to one sample, sequenced in a study of vaccination effects on CD4 cells after COVID-19. With the ViraFEST assay, the study expanded antigen-specific CD4+ T cells using viral peptide pools, then sequenced them. After around ten days in culture, the CD4+ T cells were isolated. The vaccine recipients had no prior SARS-CoV-2 infection, with negative nucleocapsid antibodies. For these TCRs, the target antigens are not known. Some clones are missing from TCRdb's copy, which holds only in-frame ones; the method was immunoSEQ multiplex PCR. The sample contains about 23,000 clones, roughly two thirds of which appear only once. The sample consisted of CD4+ T cells from PBMCs cultured with HCoV-NL63 spike peptides, taken before COVID-19 vaccination. Receptors were obtained from a human donor who received a COVID-19 vaccine.

This clone showed up just a few times. The chain links TRBV3-1 (or the pseudogene TRBV3-2) to TRBJ1-3, with no clear D. V gave up 1 base and J gave up 0 bases, with 4 bases separating them. The CDR3 runs 14 residues. CDR1 and CDR2 from the germline V gene are LGHDT and YNNKEL (reference sequence). The CDR3 is CASSQGVSGNTIYF. The CDR3 nucleotides are TGTGCCAGCAGCCAAGGAGTCTCTGGAAACACCATATATTTT.

This clone has just a few counts. The rearrangement links TRBV14 to TRBJ1-3; no firm D call. Germline assignment: CDR1 SGHDN and CDR2 FVKESK. CDR3 size: 14 residues. V lost 4 bases and J 1 base, leaving 8 bases between the germline ends. The CDR3 sequence: CASSPGHSGNTIYF. The CDR3 DNA reads TGTGCCAGCAGCCCCGGTCATTCTGGAAACACCATATATTTT.

This chain uses TRBV19 with TRBJ1-2; possibly TRBD1 for D (5 bases). Trimming cost V 0 bases and J 2 bases, with 10 bases left between them. CDR3 length equals 15 residues. Germline-derived CDR1 and CDR2 are LNHDA and SQIVND (reference sequence). The CDR3 spells CASSIDDRPNYGYTF. CDR3 sequence (DNA): TGTGCCAGTAGTATAGACGACAGACCCAACTATGGCTACACCTTC.

The V call is TRBV18, the J call TRBJ1-2, with unresolved D. Trimming left V 0 bases short and J 2 bases short, with 7 bases between. CDR1 is KGHSH, CDR2 LQKENI, per germline. This CDR3 region has 14 residues. The chain's CDR3 is CASSPPAQNYGYTF. The DNA for the CDR3 is TGTGCCAGCTCACCACCGGCACAGAACTATGGCTACACCTTC.

This chain links TRBV12-5 with TRBJ1-1; D perhaps matches TRBD1 (5 bases). Germline CDR1 is LGHNT and CDR2 is FRNRAP. Trimming stripped 1 base from V and 1 base from J, with 10 bases between. The CDR3 has 15 residues. The CDR3 reads CASGLDWGKNTEAFF. For the CDR3, the DNA is TGTGCTAGTGGTTTGGACTGGGGCAAGAACACTGAAGCTTTCTTT.

This chain uses TRBV19 with TRBJ1-2, with 8 nucleotides matching TRBD1. The junction had 11 bases not matched to a gene; V was cut back by 7 bases and J by 4 bases. The CDR3 is 15 amino acids. Germline CDR1 is LNHDA and CDR2 is SQIVND (reference sequence). CDR3 sequence: CASIFSGGVGYGYTF. The CDR3 coding sequence is TGTGCCAGTATTTTTTCAGGGGGCGTCGGCTATGGCTACACCTTC.

The chain recombines TRBV5-1 with TRBJ2-3; D not resolved. CDR3 size: 15 residues. The germline gives CDR1 SGHRS, CDR2 YFSETQ. The ends were cut back, 1 base at V and 2 bases at J, with 11 bases in the middle. CDR3 coding DNA: TGCGCCAGCAGCTTGACACAGCGACTCACAGATACGCAGTATTTT. Residues: CASSLTQRLTDTQYF.

This clone was detected once. The CDR3 loop is CASTRGTSGAYNEQFF. DNA of the CDR3: TGTGCCAGCACCAGAGGGACTAGCGGGGCCTACAATGAGCAGTTCTTC. This sequence joins TRBV2 and TRBJ2-1; 13 bases match TRBD2. Germline trimming cut 7 bases from V and 2 bases from J; bases unmatched to any gene: 5. The CDR3 totals 16 residues. From germline, CDR1 is SNHLY and CDR2 FYNNEI. The full variable domain, with the rest looked up from reference TRBV2 and TRBJ2-1, is EPEVTQTPSHQVTQMGQEVILRCVPISNHLYFYWYRQILGQKVEFLVSFYNNEISEKSEIFDDQFSVERPDGSNFTLKIRSTKLEDSAMYFCASTRGTSGAYNEQFFGPGTRLTVL.

The chain combines TRBV6-5 with TRBJ2-7; D gene uncertain. The germline gives CDR1 MNHEY, CDR2 SVGAGI. Between the trimmed V and J ends, which lost 1 base and 2 bases, there was a span of 12 bases. The CDR3 is 15 amino acids. The CDR3 DNA sequence: TGTGCCAGCAGTTACTTACCGGCCCCTACCTACGAGCAGTACTTC. This encodes CASSYLPAPTYEQYF.

DNA of the CDR3: TGCGCCAGCAGCTTGGATGTTGGGCCGCAAGAGACCCAGTACTTC. Protein sequence: CASSLDVGPQETQYF. The chain is built from TRBV5-1 and TRBJ2-5; D gene uncertain. Trimming took off 0 bases at V and 2 bases at J, with 11 bases between the two ends. CDR1 SGHRS and CDR2 YFSETQ come from the germline V gene. The CDR3 loop spans 15 amino acids.

This clone was recorded a few times. CDR3 DNA: TGTGCTAGTGGTTTAACATCACGGGGCGCCTACGAGCAGTACTTC. Residues: CASGLTSRGAYEQYF. The rearrangement uses TRBV12-5 and TRBJ2-7; D possibly matches TRBD1 or TRBD2 (5 bases each). Trimming stripped 3 bases from V and 2 bases from J, with 14 bases between. This CDR3 region has 15 residues. The germline V gene encodes CDR1 LGHNT and CDR2 FRNRAP.

The chain joins TRBV7-9 to TRBJ2-5, with D possibly matching TRBD2 (6 bases). The CDR3 extends over 15 amino acids. Germline values: CDR1 SEHNR, CDR2 FQNEAQ (reference sequence). V gave up 1 base and J gave up 1 base, with 10 bases separating them. The CDR3 region has the DNA TGTGCCAGCAGCTTAGGGGCGGGGATCCAAGAGACCCAGTACTTC. Its translation: CASSLGAGIQETQYF.

V and J are TRBV6-5 and TRBJ1-2; no clear D. The CDR3 consists of 13 residues. Germline V gene data show CDR1 as MNHEY and CDR2 as SVGAGI. Between the trimmed V and J ends, which lost 5 bases and 8 bases, there was a span of 15 bases. This CDR3 is CASSPKRASGYTF. CDR3 in DNA: TGTGCCAGCAGTCCCAAGAGGGCGAGCGGCTACACCTTC.

Only one count was recorded for this clone. V usage is TRBV6-5 and J usage is TRBJ1-4; 7 bases fit TRBD1. V was pared by 6 bases and J by 4 bases, with 5 bases of the junction left unmatched. CDR3 length: 14 amino acids. Germline assignment: CDR1 MNHEY and CDR2 SVGAGI. CDR3 nucleotide sequence: TGTGCCAGCAGAGAGGACAGGATTAATGAAAAACTGTTTTTT. This translates into CASREDRINEKLFF.